A single sample gave rise to the 8 T cell receptor beta chains below, sequenced in a study of shared clonotypes between healthy human individuals. The data were produced by immunoSEQ multiplex PCR, yet TCRdb's version contains in-frame clones alone and is incomplete. The sample lists under 1,100,000 clones; about 84% were seen once. What was sequenced was memory CD4+ T cells from PBMCs. The subset is: CD45RA-negative fraction. Receptors originate from a man younger than 35 in good health. Some clones in this sample may be carry-over from other donors' samples.

Comment on this clone: Other DNA sequences in the same sample also yield this CDR3. The genes are TRBV7-8 and TRBJ1-5; no reliable D call. V was trimmed by 0 bases and J by 6 bases, leaving 6 bases between them. Germline CDR1 reads SGHVS; CDR2 reads FQNEAQ. This CDR3 region has 13 residues. The CDR3 protein is CASSLAGGQPQHF. The CDR3 coding sequence is TGTGCCAGCAGCTTAGCAGGCGGTCAGCCCCAGCATTTT.

With regard to this clone: It may be a read error: a sequence one base away is much more abundant. The CDR3 does not close with the conserved phenylalanine or tryptophan, likely indicating a read error. V usage is TRBV30 and J usage is TRBJ1-1; D is perhaps TRBD1 (6 bases). V lost 5 bases to trimming and J lost 6 bases, with 13 bases between them. The CDR3 spans 12 residues. CDR1 and CDR2 from the germline V gene are GTSNPN and SVGIG (reference sequence). CDR3 nucleotide sequence: TGTGCCTGGTCCTGGGGGGCCGCTGAAGCTTTCCTT. This translates into CAWSWGAAEAFL.

Details on this clone: A read error is the likely source, as a far larger clone sits one nucleotide away. The chain couples TRBV6-6 to TRBJ1-2; D gene unclear. Germline V gene lookup returns CDR1 MNHNY and CDR2 SVGAGI (reference sequence). This CDR3 is 10 amino acids long. CDR3: CANSYRSQSF. CDR3 in DNA: TGTGCCAACAGCTACCGATCCCAAAGCTTC.

V and J are TRBV19 and TRBJ1-5; the match to TRBD1 covers 7 bases. V lost 6 bases, J lost 6 bases, and 8 bases stayed unmatched. The CDR3 has 14 residues. Per germline, CDR1 LNHDA and CDR2 SQIVND (reference sequence). CDR3 residues: CASSGWQGGQPQHF. The CDR3 DNA is TGTGCCAGTAGCGGTTGGCAGGGGGGTCAGCCCCAGCATTTT. Supplemented by reference TRBV19 and TRBJ1-5, the full variable domain reads DGGITQSPKYLFRKEGQNVTLSCEQNLNHDAMYWYRQDPGQGLRLIYYSQIVNDFQKGDIAEGYSVSREKKESFPLTVTSAQKNPTAFYLCASSGWQGGQPQHFGDGTRLSIL.

This chain links TRBV28 with TRBJ1-1; the D gene is possibly TRBD1 (5 bases). The CDR3 spans 14 residues. V was cut by 10 bases and J by 3 bases, with 18 bases left in between. Germline values: CDR1 MDHEN, CDR2 SYDVKM. CDR3 sequence reads: CAIPWGEVYTEAFF. The CDR3 region has the DNA TGTGCCATCCCATGGGGGGAAGTGTACACTGAAGCTTTCTTT. The full variable domain, completed using reference TRBV28 and TRBJ1-1, is DVKVTQSSRYLVKRTGEKVFLECVQDMDHENMFWYRQDPGLGLRLIYFSYDVKMKEKGDIPEGYSVSREKKERFSLILESASTNQTSMYLCAIPWGEVYTEAFFGQGTRLTVV.

V gene TRBV5-1 combines with J gene TRBJ2-1, with D unresolved. The CDR3 contains 14 residues. Germline CDR1 is SGHRS and CDR2 is YFSETQ. V was shortened by 5 bases and J by 8 bases, with 17 bases between the two germline ends. The CDR3 is CASSFGLSLDEQFF. DNA of the CDR3: TGCGCCAGCAGTTTCGGTCTTTCGCTCGATGAGCAGTTCTTC.

A note on this clone: Distinct nucleotide sequences in the sample also encode this CDR3. The genes are TRBV2 and TRBJ2-5; maybe TRBD1 (6 bases). V was clipped by 3 bases and J by 5 bases, with 7 bases between them. The CDR3 contains 12 residues. Germline V CDR1 and CDR2: SNHLY, FYNNEI. DNA of the CDR3: TGTGCCAGCAGTGAGGGGGCGGAGACCCAGTACTTC. Translated: CASSEGAETQYF.

The genes are TRBV6-5 and TRBJ2-7; D gene unclear. The length of the CDR3 is 13 residues. Trimming took off 0 bases at V and 7 bases at J, with 10 bases between the two ends. Looked up from germline, CDR1 is MNHEY and CDR2 is SVGAGI. CDR3 DNA sequence: TGTGCCAGCAGTTACTCGATATTGGGGGAGCAGTACTTC. It is translated as CASSYSILGEQYF.